This record looks at one T cell receptor beta chain sequence and its context. Per germline, CDR1 LGHDT and CDR2 YNNKEL (reference sequence). V trimming: 0 bases; J trimming: 0 bases; junction bases outside the gene matches: 3. The CDR3 has 17 residues. The sample originates from a study of blood T cell repertoires in COVID-19. Whole-study context: The cDNA or gDNA used as material had been derived from T cells, B-cell-depleted T cells, or PBMCs.

Clinical history as reported by participants underpinned cohort assignment. Repertoires were generated with immunoSEQ multiplex PCR, while TCRdb's copy carries only in-frame clones and drops some. The sample records 430,000 or so clones, roughly 84% being singletons. The source is a woman in her late teens or twenties who had been exposed to COVID-19. This rearrangement joins TRBV3-1 (or the pseudogene TRBV3-2) to TRBJ2-3; TRBD2 aligns across 10 bases. Sequenced: PBMCs or T cells enriched from blood (not recorded which). The CDR3 DNA is TGTGCCAGCAGCCAAGATAAACTAGCGGGGAGCACAGATACGCAGTATTTT. Residues: CASSQDKLAGSTDTQYF.